These T cell receptor beta chains were read from a single sample in a study of identical twins. TCRdb re-analysed the 5' RACE reads in MiXCR, keeping a single row per CDR3 protein. The profile shows 400,000 or so distinct CDR3 sequences, 9% of them singletons. Sequencing input: naive T cells sorted from blood. The receptor set was obtained from a woman in her forties or fifties in good health. The CDR3 runs from the conserved cysteine through the conserved F or W. A D gene is named only where the DNA matches it firmly. Expanded clones get a size class; other rows say once, few or many, or leave the size out.

j_gene	abundance	d_gene	v_gene	len	CDR3nt	CDR3aa
TRBJ1-1	many	NA	TRBV5-1	14	TGCGCCAGCAGCTTCCGACAGGCGAACACTGAAGCTTTCTTT	CASSFRQANTEAFF
TRBJ1-5	NA	NA	TRBV6-4	13	TGTGCCAGCAGTAGTATGGCAGGCCAGCCCCAGCATTTT	CASSSMAGQPQHF
TRBJ2-5	many	NA	TRBV7-9	14	TGTGCCAGCAGCTCCCTGAGGGTCCTAGAGACCCAGTACTTC	CASSSLRVLETQYF
TRBJ1-5	few	NA	TRBV24-1	11	TGTGCCACCAACAGTCTTCAGCCCCAGCATTTT	CATNSLQPQHF
TRBJ2-1	few	TRBD2	TRBV29-1	17	TGCAGCGTTGATGTGGTTTTGGGGACTAGCGGGATCGTTGAGCAGTTCTTC	CSVDVVLGTSGIVEQFF
TRBJ2-4	NA	NA	TRBV6-5	13	TGTGCCAGCAGTACTAGCCCGGGGAACATTCAGTACTTC	CASSTSPGNIQYF
TRBJ2-3	many	TRBD2	TRBV24-1	16	TGTGCCACCAGTGATCGTAGCGGGGGGAACACAGATACGCAGTATTTT	CATSDRSGGNTDTQYF
TRBJ2-2	NA	NA	TRBV5-1	14	TGCGCCAGCAGCACCCGACGGGCGACCGGGGAGCTGTTTTTT	CASSTRRATGELFF
TRBJ2-7	many	TRBD1	TRBV12-3/TRBV12-4	15	TGTGCCAGCAGCTACGCCTGGGACAGGGTCAACGAGCAGTACTTC	CASSYAWDRVNEQYF
TRBJ2-3	NA	TRBD1	TRBV29-1	13	TGCAGCGTAGCGACAGGGGGTCGAGATACGCAGTATTTT	CSVATGGRDTQYF
TRBJ2-1	many	TRBD1	TRBV24-1	17	TGTGCCACCAGTGATTTGAAACAGGGGACCTCCTACAATGAGCAGTTCTTC	CATSDLKQGTSYNEQFF
TRBJ2-6	few	NA	TRBV3-1	17	TGTGCCAGCAGCCCCCGGACAGTCCCCACTGGGGCCAACGTCCTGACTTTC	CASSPRTVPTGANVLTF
TRBJ2-7	NA	TRBD1	TRBV5-1	14	TGCGCCAGCAGCTTGCCCGGGACAGCGCACGAGCAGTACTTC	CASSLPGTAHEQYF
TRBJ2-1	few	TRBD2	TRBV20-1	17	TGCAGTGCTAGAGATCGTGGGACTAGCGGGAGTCTCAATGAGCAGTTCTTC	CSARDRGTSGSLNEQFF
TRBJ1-2	few	NA	TRBV20-1	11	TGCACCAGTAATTTGGGCGAGGGCTACACCTTC	CTSNLGEGYTF
TRBJ1-1	NA	NA	TRBV3-1	16	TGTGCCAGCAGCCAAATGTTTAGGGGCGCGAACACTGAAGCTTTCTTT	CASSQMFRGANTEAFF
TRBJ2-1	many	NA	TRBV18	16	TGTGCCAGCTCACCAGGCGCCAGGGGGGACTACAATGAGCAGTTCTTC	CASSPGARGDYNEQFF
TRBJ2-2	NA	NA	TRBV29-1	15	TGCAGCGTTGAAGATCCAGGCCCGGGGGCCGGGGAGCTGTTTTTT	CSVEDPGPGAGELFF
TRBJ2-7	many	TRBD1	TRBV6-5	14	TGTGCCAGCAGCCCCGGACAGGGATCCTACGAGCAGTACTTC	CASSPGQGSYEQYF
TRBJ2-7	NA	NA	TRBV9	14	TGTGCCAGCAGCGTAGCGGGACAATATTACGAGCAGTACTTC	CASSVAGQYYEQYF
TRBJ2-3	NA	NA	TRBV5-4	14	TGTGCCAGCACCCGACCTGCGGGCCCAGATACGCAGTATTTT	CASTRPAGPDTQYF
TRBJ2-5	NA	NA	TRBV6-5	15	TGTGCCAGCAGTCTCCGGGACTTAGGAATAGGGACCCAGTACTTC	CASSLRDLGIGTQYF
TRBJ2-1	few	TRBD2	TRBV7-3	13	TGTGCCAGCTCGGGGACTAGCGTCAATGAGCAGTTCTTC	CASSGTSVNEQFF
TRBJ2-1	few	NA	TRBV5-1	12	TGCGCCAGCAGCGCTAACTTGAATGAGCAGTTCTTC	CASSANLNEQFF
TRBJ2-5	many	NA	TRBV12-3/TRBV12-4	12	TGTGCCAGCAGTTTGGGGGGAGTAACCCAGTACTTC	CASSLGGVTQYF
TRBJ2-4	NA	NA	TRBV12-3/TRBV12-4	15	TGTGCCAGCAGTTTGGGGGACGGGGCCAAAAACATTCAGTACTTC	CASSLGDGAKNIQYF
TRBJ2-5	few	NA	TRBV11-2	14	TGTGCCAGCAGTCCTATCAGCAGCCAAGAGACCCAGTACTTC	CASSPISSQETQYF
TRBJ2-3	NA	TRBD2	TRBV24-1	16	TGTGCCACCAGTGACCGGGGGACCGACGGGAGGGATACGCAGTATTTT	CATSDRGTDGRDTQYF
TRBJ2-1	many	NA	TRBV18	14	TGTGCCAGCTCACCACCGACGAATGAGAATGAGCAGTTCTTC	CASSPPTNENEQFF
TRBJ2-1	NA	NA	TRBV11-2	16	TGTGCCAGCAGCCCAGGGGTTCCGAGCTCCTACAATGAGCAGTTCTTC	CASSPGVPSSYNEQFF
TRBJ1-4	few	NA	TRBV15	12	TGTGCCACTTCAGGGGTTCGTGAAAAACTGTTTTTT	CATSGVREKLFF
TRBJ2-1	many	TRBD1	TRBV5-1	15	TGCGCCAGCAGCTTGGAACAGGGGTTCTACAATGAGCAGTTCTTC	CASSLEQGFYNEQFF
TRBJ2-2	few	TRBD2	TRBV20-1	17	TGCAGTGCTAGCGTTCCCCGAGCGGGACTTAACACCGGGGAGCTGTTTTTT	CSASVPRAGLNTGELFF
TRBJ2-1	few	NA	TRBV6-5	11	TGTGCCAGCAGTCAAACAGGGCTGCAGTTCTTC	CASSQTGLQFF
TRBJ2-5	few	NA	TRBV12-3/TRBV12-4	14	TGTGCCAGCAACTGGGTGGGGACAAAAGAGACCCAGTACTTC	CASNWVGTKETQYF
TRBJ2-1	few	NA	TRBV29-1	15	TGCAGCGTTCCATCAGGGGGGCCTGTTATAAATGAGCAGTTCTTC	CSVPSGGPVINEQFF
TRBJ1-4	NA	TRBD1	TRBV3-1	11	TGTGCCAGCAGCCAAGATGGACAGGTGTTTTTT	CASSQDGQVFF
TRBJ2-1	many	TRBD2	TRBV14	15	TGTGCCAGCAGCCAGAGCGGGAGGGCCTACAATGAGCAGTTCTTC	CASSQSGRAYNEQFF
TRBJ1-1	many	NA	TRBV20-1	14	TGCAGTGCTACTCGACGGGCCTCGGGCACTGAAGCTTTCTTT	CSATRRASGTEAFF